The entry below gives a single T cell receptor beta chain sequence along with its context. The target antigen is unknown. Clones were sequenced by immunoSEQ multiplex PCR, and TCRdb holds only the in-frame ones, with some missing. The sample has 90,000 to 150,000 clones, approximately 84% seen once. This sample is drawn from a study of T cell responses to AZD1222 COVID-19 vaccine. Study-level information: Second-dose groups at about 4 or about 12 weeks were pooled.

Study-level points and caveats: Recipients of two AZD1222 doses showed rising Spike-specific TCR breadth and depth. Sampling that yielded the repertoires occurred only after the peak T cell response.

Trimming cost V 0 bases and J 3 bases, with 10 bases left between them. The CDR3 length is 15 residues. Germline V gene data show CDR1 as SGHRS and CDR2 as YFSETQ. Here the sequenced sample was peripheral blood, taken on day 0 of AZD1222 vaccination. The gene calls are TRBV5-1 and TRBJ2-1; tentative D call: TRBD1 (6 bases). The sequence came from an adult in good health. CDR3 sequence (DNA): TGCGCCAGCAGCTTGGGGCAGGGGCTCTACAATGAGCAGTTCTTC. This translates into CASSLGQGLYNEQFF.